Described below is a single TCR beta chain sequence and its context. Its specificity is unknown. The data originate from a study of T cell responses to AZD1222 COVID-19 vaccine. General study results and limits: Seropositive at baseline were only five or six AZD1222 recipients. Clonal diversity may have been underestimated in mostly white British donors. The study reported that nearly half of spike-specific TCRs target unmutated variant regions.

The method was immunoSEQ multiplex PCR; TCRdb's version includes in-frame clones alone and lacks a portion of them. This sample has around 130,000 clones, with approximately 90% found just once. Germline-derived CDR1 and CDR2 are LNHDA and SQIVND (reference sequence). This CDR3 has 15 amino acids. The junction had 15 bases not matched to a gene; V was cut back by 10 bases and J by 4 bases. This clonotype was sampled from an adult who received the MenACWY meningococcal vaccine as a control. This chain connects TRBV19 to TRBJ2-7; 8 nucleotides align to TRBD2. Material: peripheral blood, obtained 28 days after the second dose of the MenACWY control vaccine. CDR3 sequence reads: CATKPDRTSMYEQYF. The CDR3 DNA reads TGTGCCACCAAACCGGACCGGACTAGCATGTACGAGCAGTACTTC.